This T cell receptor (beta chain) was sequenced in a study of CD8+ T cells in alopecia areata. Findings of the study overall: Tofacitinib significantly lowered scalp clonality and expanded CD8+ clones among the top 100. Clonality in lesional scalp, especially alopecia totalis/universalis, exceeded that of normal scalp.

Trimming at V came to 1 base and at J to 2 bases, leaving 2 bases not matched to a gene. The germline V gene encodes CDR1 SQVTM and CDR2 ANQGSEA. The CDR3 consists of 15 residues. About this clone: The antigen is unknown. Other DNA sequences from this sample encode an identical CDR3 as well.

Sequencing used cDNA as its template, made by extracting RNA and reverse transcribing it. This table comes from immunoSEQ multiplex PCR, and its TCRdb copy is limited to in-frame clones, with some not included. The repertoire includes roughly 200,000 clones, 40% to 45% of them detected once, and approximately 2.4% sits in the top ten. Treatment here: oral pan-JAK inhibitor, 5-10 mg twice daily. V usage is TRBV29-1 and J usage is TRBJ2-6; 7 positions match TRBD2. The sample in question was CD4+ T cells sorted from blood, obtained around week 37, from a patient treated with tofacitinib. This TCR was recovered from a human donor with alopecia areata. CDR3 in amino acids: CSVEAGGAGANVLTF. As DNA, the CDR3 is TGCAGCGTTGAAGCGGGAGGAGCTGGGGCCAACGTCCTGACTTTC.